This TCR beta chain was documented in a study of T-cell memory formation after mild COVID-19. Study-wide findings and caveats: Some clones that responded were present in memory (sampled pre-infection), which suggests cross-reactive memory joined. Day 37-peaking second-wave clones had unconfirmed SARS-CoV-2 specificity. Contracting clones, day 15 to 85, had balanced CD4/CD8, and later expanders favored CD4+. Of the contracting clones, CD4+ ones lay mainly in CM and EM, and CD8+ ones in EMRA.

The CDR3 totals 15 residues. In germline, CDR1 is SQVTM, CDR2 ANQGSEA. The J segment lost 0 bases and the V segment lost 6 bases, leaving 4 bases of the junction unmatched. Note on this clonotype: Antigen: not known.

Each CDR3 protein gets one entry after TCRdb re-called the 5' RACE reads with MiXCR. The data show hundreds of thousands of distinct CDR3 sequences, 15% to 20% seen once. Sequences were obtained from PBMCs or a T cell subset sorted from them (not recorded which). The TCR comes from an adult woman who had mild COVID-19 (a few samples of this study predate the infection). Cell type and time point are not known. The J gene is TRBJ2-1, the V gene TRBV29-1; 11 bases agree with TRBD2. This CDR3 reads CSVASGRSSYNEQFF. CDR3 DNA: TGCAGCGTCGCTAGCGGGAGGTCCTCCTACAATGAGCAGTTCTTC.